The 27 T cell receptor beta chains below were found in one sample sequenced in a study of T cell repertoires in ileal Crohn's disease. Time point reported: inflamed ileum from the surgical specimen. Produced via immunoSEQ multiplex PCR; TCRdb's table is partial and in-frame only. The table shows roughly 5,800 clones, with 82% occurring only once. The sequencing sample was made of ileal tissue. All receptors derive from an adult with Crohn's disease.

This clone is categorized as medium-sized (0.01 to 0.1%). CDR3: CASSLMGGSGANVLTF. The DNA of the CDR3 is TGTGCCAGCAGCTTAATGGGTGGCTCTGGGGCCAACGTCCTGACTTTC. The chain recombines TRBV7-3 with TRBJ2-6; D is unclear. Deletions cut 1 base from V and 0 bases from J, with 7 bases between. This CDR3 region has 16 residues. Germline V gene lookup returns CDR1 SGHTA and CDR2 FQGTGA.

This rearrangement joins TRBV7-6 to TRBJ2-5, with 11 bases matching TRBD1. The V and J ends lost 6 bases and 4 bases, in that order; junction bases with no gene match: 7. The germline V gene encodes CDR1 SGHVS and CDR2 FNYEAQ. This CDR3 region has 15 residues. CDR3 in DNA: TGTGCCAGCAGTTTTACCGGGACAGGGGGAGAGACCCAGTACTTC. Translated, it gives CASSFTGTGGETQYF. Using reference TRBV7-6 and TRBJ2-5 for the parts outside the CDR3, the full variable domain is GAGVSQSPRYKVTKRGQDVALRCDPISGHVSLYWYRQALGQGPEFLTYFNYEAQQDKSGLPNDRFSAERPEGSISTLTIQRTEQRDSAMYRCASSFTGTGGETQYFGPGTRLLVL.

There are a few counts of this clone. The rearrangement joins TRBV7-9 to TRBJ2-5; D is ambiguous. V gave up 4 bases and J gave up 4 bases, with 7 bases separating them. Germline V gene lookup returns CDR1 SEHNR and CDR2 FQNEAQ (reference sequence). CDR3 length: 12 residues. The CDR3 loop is CASSSIGETQYF. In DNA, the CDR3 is TGTGCCAGCAGCTCAATAGGAGAGACCCAGTACTTC. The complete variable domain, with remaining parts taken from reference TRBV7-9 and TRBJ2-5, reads DTGVSQNPRHKITKRGQNVTFRCDPISEHNRLYWYRQTLGQGPEFLTYFQNEAQLEKSRLLSDRFSAERPKGSFSTLEIQRTEQGDSAMYLCASSSIGETQYFGPGTRLLVL.

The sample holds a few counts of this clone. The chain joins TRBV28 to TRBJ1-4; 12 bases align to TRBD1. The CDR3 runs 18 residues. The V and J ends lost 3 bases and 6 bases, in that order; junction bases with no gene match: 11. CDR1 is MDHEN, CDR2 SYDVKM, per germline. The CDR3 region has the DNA TGTGCCAGCAGTTTCCCGACCGGGACAGGGGGCTTTGATGAAAAACTGTTTTTT. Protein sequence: CASSFPTGTGGFDEKLFF. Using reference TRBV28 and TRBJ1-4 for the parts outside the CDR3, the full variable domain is DVKVTQSSRYLVKRTGEKVFLECVQDMDHENMFWYRQDPGLGLRLIYFSYDVKMKEKGDIPEGYSVSREKKERFSLILESASTNQTSMYLCASSFPTGTGGFDEKLFFGSGTQLSVL.

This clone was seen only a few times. CDR3 coding DNA: TGTGCCAGCAGTGAAGCTAGCGGGGGGGCCAATGAGCAGTTCTTC. Residues: CASSEASGGANEQFF. V usage is TRBV6-1 and J usage is TRBJ2-1, with 11 bases aligning to TRBD2. Losses at the gene ends were 0 bases for V and 6 bases for J; bases not matched to a gene: 1. CDR1 and CDR2 (germline): MNHNS, SASEGT. The CDR3 runs 15 residues.

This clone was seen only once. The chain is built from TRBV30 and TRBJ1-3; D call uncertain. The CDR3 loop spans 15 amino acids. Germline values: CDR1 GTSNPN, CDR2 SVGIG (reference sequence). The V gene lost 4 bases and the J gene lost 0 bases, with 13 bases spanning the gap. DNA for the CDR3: TGTGCCTGGACCCCCTTGCGCTACTCTGGAAACACCATATATTTT. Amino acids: CAWTPLRYSGNTIYF.

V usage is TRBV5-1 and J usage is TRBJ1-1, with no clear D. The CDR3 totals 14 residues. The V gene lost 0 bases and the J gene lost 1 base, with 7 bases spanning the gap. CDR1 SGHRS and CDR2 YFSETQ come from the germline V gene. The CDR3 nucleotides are TGCGCCAGCAGCTTGGGGAGTGGGAACACTGAAGCTTTCTTT. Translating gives CASSLGSGNTEAFF.

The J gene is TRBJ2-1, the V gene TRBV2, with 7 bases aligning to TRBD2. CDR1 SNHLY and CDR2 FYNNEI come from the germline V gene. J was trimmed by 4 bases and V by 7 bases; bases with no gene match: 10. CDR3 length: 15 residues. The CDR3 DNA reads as TGTGCCAGCACCATCGAGGCTAGCGGATACAATGAGCAGTTCTTC. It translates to CASTIEASGYNEQFF.

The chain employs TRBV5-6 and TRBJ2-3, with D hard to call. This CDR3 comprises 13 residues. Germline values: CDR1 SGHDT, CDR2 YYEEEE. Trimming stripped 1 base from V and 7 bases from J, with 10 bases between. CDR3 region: CASSLLGFNTQYF. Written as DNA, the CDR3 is TGTGCCAGCAGCTTGCTTGGGTTCAATACGCAGTATTTT.

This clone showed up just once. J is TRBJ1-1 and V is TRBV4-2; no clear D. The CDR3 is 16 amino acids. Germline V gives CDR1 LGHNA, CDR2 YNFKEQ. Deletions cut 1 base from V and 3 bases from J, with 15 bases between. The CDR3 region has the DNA TGTGCCAGCAGCCAAGTCGCCGCGCGGTTAGACACTGAAGCTTTCTTT. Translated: CASSQVAARLDTEAFF.

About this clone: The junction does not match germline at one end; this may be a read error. This CDR3 is CASSYPAGELFF. In DNA, the CDR3 is TGTGCTAGCAGCTACCCGGCCGGGGAGCTGTTTTTT. This chain connects TRBV6-5 to TRBJ2-2, with D unclear. The CDR3 consists of 12 residues. CDR1 is MNHEY and CDR2 is SVGAGI in the germline V gene.

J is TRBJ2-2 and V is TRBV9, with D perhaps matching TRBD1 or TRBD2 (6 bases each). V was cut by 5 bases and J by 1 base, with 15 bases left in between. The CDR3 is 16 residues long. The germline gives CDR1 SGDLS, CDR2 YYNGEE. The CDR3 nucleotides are TGTGCCAGCAGTTTATTAGGGGGGCTGAACACCGGGGAGCTGTTTTTT. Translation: CASSLLGGLNTGELFF.

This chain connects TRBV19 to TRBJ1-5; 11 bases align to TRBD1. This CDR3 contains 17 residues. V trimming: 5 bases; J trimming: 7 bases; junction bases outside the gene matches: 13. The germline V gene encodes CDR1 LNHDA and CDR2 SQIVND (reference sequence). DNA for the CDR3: TGTGCCAGTAGTCCGAGGGACAGGGGGGTTTTAGGGCAGCCCCAGCATTTT. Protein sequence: CASSPRDRGVLGQPQHF.

The CDR3 nucleotides are TGCAGCGCCGTAGGTCGGGATTACACCGGGGAGCTGTTTTTT. This gives the protein CSAVGRDYTGELFF. The J gene is TRBJ2-2, the V gene TRBV29-1, with D possibly being TRBD2 (5 bases). This CDR3 comprises 14 residues. The germline V gene has CDR1 SQVTM and CDR2 ANQGSEA. Trimming pared 7 bases from V and 3 bases from J, leaving 15 bases between.

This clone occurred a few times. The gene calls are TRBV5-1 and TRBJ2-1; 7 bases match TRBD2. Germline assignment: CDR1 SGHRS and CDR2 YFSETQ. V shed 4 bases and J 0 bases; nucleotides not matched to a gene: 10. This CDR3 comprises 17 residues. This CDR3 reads CASSPGFPGGSYNEQFF. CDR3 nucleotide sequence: TGCGCCAGCAGCCCCGGATTTCCGGGGGGCTCCTACAATGAGCAGTTCTTC.

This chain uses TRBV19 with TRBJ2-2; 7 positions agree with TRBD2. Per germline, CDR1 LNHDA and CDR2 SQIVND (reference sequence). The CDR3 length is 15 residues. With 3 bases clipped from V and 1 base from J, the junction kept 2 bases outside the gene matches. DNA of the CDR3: TGTGCCAGTAGTATTAGCGGGCGGAACACCGGGGAGCTGTTTTTT. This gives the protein CASSISGRNTGELFF.

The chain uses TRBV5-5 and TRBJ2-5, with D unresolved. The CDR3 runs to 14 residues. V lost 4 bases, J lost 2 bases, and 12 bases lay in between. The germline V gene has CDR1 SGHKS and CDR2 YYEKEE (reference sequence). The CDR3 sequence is CASSPPPRQETQYF. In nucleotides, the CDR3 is TGTGCCAGCAGCCCGCCGCCGCGGCAAGAGACCCAGTACTTC.

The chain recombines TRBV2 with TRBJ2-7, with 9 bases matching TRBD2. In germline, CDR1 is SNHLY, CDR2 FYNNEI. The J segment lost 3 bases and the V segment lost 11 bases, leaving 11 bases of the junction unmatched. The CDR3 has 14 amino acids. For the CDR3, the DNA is TGTGCCGGGGGAGTTGGCGGGAGGGGCTACGAGCAGTACTTC. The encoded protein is CAGGVGGRGYEQYF. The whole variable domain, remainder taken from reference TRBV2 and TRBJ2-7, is EPEVTQTPSHQVTQMGQEVILRCVPISNHLYFYWYRQILGQKVEFLVSFYNNEISEKSEIFDDQFSVERPDGSNFTLKIRSTKLEDSAMYFCAGGVGGRGYEQYFGPGTRLTVT.

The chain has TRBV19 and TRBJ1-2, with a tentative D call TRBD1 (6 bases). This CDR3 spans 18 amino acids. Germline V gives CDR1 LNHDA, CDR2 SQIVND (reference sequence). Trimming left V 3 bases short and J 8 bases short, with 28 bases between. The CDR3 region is CASSISSADRKGHVGYTF. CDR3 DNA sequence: TGTGCCAGTAGTATCTCTTCGGCGGACCGAAAGGGACACGTAGGCTACACCTTC. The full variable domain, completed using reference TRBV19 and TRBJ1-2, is DGGITQSPKYLFRKEGQNVTLSCEQNLNHDAMYWYRQDPGQGLRLIYYSQIVNDFQKGDIAEGYSVSREKKESFPLTVTSAQKNPTAFYLCASSISSADRKGHVGYTFGSGTRLTVV.

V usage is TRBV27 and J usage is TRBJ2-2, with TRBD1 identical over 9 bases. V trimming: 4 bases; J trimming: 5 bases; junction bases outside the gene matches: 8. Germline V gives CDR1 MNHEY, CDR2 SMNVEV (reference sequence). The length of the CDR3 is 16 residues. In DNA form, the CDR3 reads TGTGCCAGCAGTTACCCTACAGGGGGCGGAACCGGGGAGCTGTTTTTT. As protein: CASSYPTGGGTGELFF.

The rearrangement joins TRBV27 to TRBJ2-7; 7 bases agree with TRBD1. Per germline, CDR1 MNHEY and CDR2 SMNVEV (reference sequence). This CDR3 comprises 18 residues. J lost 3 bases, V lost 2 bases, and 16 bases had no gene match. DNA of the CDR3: TGTGCCAGCAGTTTAAAGAGGGGGACAGACATTACCAACTACGAGCAGTACTTC. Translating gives CASSLKRGTDITNYEQYF.

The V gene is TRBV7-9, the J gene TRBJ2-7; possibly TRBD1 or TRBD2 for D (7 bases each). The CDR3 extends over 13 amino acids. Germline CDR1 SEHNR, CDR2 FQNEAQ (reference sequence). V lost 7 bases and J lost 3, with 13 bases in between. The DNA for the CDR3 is TGTGCCAGCACCCAGGGGGGGATCTACGAGCAGTACTTC. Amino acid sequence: CASTQGGIYEQYF.

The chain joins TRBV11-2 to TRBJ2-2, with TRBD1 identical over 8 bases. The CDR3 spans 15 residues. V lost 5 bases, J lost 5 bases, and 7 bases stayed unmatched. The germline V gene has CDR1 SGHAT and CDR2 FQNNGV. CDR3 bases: TGTGCCAGCAGCCCGCAGGGGGCGCCAACCGGGGAGCTGTTTTTT. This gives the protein CASSPQGAPTGELFF.

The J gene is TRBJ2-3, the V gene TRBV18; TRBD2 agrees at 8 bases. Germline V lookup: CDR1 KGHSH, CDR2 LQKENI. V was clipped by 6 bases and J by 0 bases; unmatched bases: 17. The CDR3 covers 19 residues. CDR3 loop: CASSPVRQRGSGSTDTQYF. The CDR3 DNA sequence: TGTGCCAGCTCCCCAGTGCGACAGCGGGGGTCGGGTAGCACAGATACGCAGTATTTT.

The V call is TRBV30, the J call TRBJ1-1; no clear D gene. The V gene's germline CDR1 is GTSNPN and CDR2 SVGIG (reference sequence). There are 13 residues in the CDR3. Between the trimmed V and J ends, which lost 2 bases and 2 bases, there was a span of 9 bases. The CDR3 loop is CAWSRGINTEAFF. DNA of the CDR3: TGTGCCTGGAGTAGAGGGATTAACACTGAAGCTTTCTTT. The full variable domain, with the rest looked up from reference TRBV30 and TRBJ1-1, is SQTIHQWPATLVQPVGSPLSLECTVEGTSNPNLYWYRQAAGRGLQLLFYSVGIGQISSEVPQNLSASRPQDRQFILSSKKLLLSDSGFYLCAWSRGINTEAFFGQGTRLTVV.

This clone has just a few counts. The CDR3 is CASIGQGKNIQYF. The CDR3 nucleotides are TGTGCCAGTATTGGTCAGGGAAAAAACATTCAGTACTTC. The chain has TRBV19 and TRBJ2-4, with D possibly TRBD1 on 5 matching bases. Germline values: CDR1 LNHDA, CDR2 SQIVND (reference sequence). CDR3 length: 13 amino acids. Between the trimmed V and J ends, which lost 7 bases and 4 bases, there was a span of 11 bases.

This chain's CDR3 is CAFTQGPTEAFF. The CDR3 nucleotides are TGTGCCTTTACACAGGGTCCCACTGAAGCTTTCTTT. V is TRBV30 and J is TRBJ1-1; D perhaps matches TRBD1 (6 bases). Trimming cost V 7 bases and J 4 bases, with 13 bases left between them. The CDR3 has 12 amino acids. Germline V CDR1 and CDR2: GTSNPN, SVGIG (reference sequence). The full variable domain, in which reference TRBV30 and TRBJ1-1 provide the parts outside the CDR3, is SQTIHQWPATLVQPVGSPLSLECTVEGTSNPNLYWYRQAAGRGLQLLFYSVGIGQISSEVPQNLSASRPQDRQFILSSKKLLLSDSGFYLCAFTQGPTEAFFGQGTRLTVV.